Listed below are T cell receptor beta chains from one sample, sequenced in a study of T cells in Graves' hyperthyroidism and ophthalmopathy. From the multiplex PCR reads, TCRdb called clonotypes with MiXCR, one entry per CDR3 protein. In the table there are 450,000 to 700,000 distinct CDR3 sequences, roughly 50% of which are singletons. The specimen sequenced was peripheral blood or thyroid tissue (not recorded which). The receptors were gathered from a woman under 30 with Graves' hyperthyroidism. Both conserved end residues are part of each CDR3. D genes are given only for firm matches. Some rows have no size entry. The others give once, few or many, or a class for an expanded clone.

V gene	clone size	D gene	J gene	CDR3 protein	CDR3 DNA
TRBV5-1	-	TRBD1	TRBJ2-5	CASSFDRAQYF	TGCGCCAGCAGCTTCGACAGGGCCCAGTACTTC
TRBV2	many	-	TRBJ1-5	CASRGGWGGNQPQHF	TGTGCCAGCAGGGGGGGGTGGGGCGGCAATCAGCCCCAGCATTTT
TRBV12-5	once	-	TRBJ2-1	CASGLATGSSHEQFF	TGTGCTAGTGGTTTGGCTACAGGGAGTTCCCACGAGCAGTTCTTC
TRBV29-1	-	-	TRBJ1-1	CSVSGGGRKNTEAFF	TGCAGCGTTAGTGGTGGCGGGAGGAAAAACACTGAAGCTTTCTTT
TRBV4-1	many	-	TRBJ1-1	CASSQMVRDTEAFF	TGCGCCAGCAGCCAAATGGTACGGGACACTGAAGCTTTCTTT
TRBV7-8	-	-	TRBJ2-1	CASSLRVSSYNEQFF	TGTGCCAGCAGCTTAAGAGTTAGCTCCTACAATGAGCAGTTCTTC
TRBV4-2	-	-	TRBJ2-1	CASRGAGSYNEQFF	TGTGCCAGCAGGGGGGCGGGCTCCTACAATGAGCAGTTCTTC
TRBV4-3	many	-	TRBJ2-2	CASSQDGGNTGELFF	TGCGCCAGCAGCCAAGATGGGGGAAACACCGGGGAGCTGTTTTTT
TRBV7-2	few	TRBD2	TRBJ2-2	CASSSGSGELFF	TGTGCCAGCAGCAGCGGGAGTGGGGAGCTGTTTTTT
TRBV19	-	TRBD1	TRBJ2-1	CASHTTGGTGDTRRYNEQFF	TGTGCCAGTCATACGACAGGGGGGACAGGGGACACCCGAAGATACAATGAGCAGTTCTTC
TRBV29-1	-	-	TRBJ1-1	CSVTQQGNTEAFF	TGCAGCGTTACACAACAGGGGAACACTGAAGCTTTCTTT
TRBV6-6	-	-	TRBJ2-5	CASSYFGATQGEAQYF	TGTGCCAGCAGTTACTTCGGAGCAACCCAGGGGGAGGCCCAGTACTTC
TRBV11-2	-	TRBD2	TRBJ2-5	CASSWATSGTPGQETQYF	TGTGCCAGCAGCTGGGCGACTAGCGGGACCCCTGGCCAAGAGACCCAGTACTTC
TRBV28	-	TRBD1	TRBJ1-1	CASSPADRGTEAFF	TGTGCCAGCAGTCCGGCCGACAGGGGAACTGAAGCTTTCTTT
TRBV9	-	TRBD1	TRBJ1-2	CASSAQDRGYGYTF	TGTGCCAGCAGCGCACAGGACAGGGGCTATGGCTACACCTTC
TRBV9	many	-	TRBJ2-5	CASSVVGEETQYF	TGTGCCAGCAGCGTAGTTGGGGAAGAGACCCAGTACTTC
TRBV7-9	many	-	TRBJ1-1	CASSLIGQKRNTEAFF	TGTGCCAGCAGCCTTATTGGACAGAAAAGGAACACTGAAGCTTTCTTT
TRBV7-2	-	-	TRBJ2-5	CASSSRGGGRTQYF	TGTGCCAGCAGCTCGCGAGGGGGTGGGAGGACCCAGTACTTC
TRBV7-8	once	TRBD1	TRBJ2-5	CASTLLGQLAAQYF	TGTGCCAGCACCCTCTTGGGACAGCTTGCGGCCCAGTACTTC
TRBV6-5	few	-	TRBJ1-5	CASTRRDIWGNQPQHF	TGTGCCAGCACCCGCCGGGACATTTGGGGCAATCAGCCCCAGCATTTT
TRBV7-9	-	TRBD1	TRBJ1-4	CASSSGTGPPKLFF	TGTGCCAGCAGTTCCGGGACAGGGCCACCCAAACTGTTTTTT
TRBV29-1	-	TRBD1	TRBJ1-1	CGVVGQYNTEAFF	TGCGGCGTTGTGGGACAGTATAACACTGAAGCTTTCTTT
TRBV2	many	-	TRBJ2-7	CASSEGPYEQYF	TGTGCCAGCAGTGAGGGTCCCTACGAGCAGTACTTC
TRBV12-3/TRBV12-4	once	-	TRBJ2-6	CASSWGLVGANVLTF	TGTGCCAGCAGTTGGGGCTTAGTTGGGGCCAACGTCCTGACTTTC
TRBV18	-	TRBD1	TRBJ2-5	CANSPLRGQGSETQYF	TGTGCCAACTCACCATTGAGAGGACAGGGATCCGAGACCCAGTACTTC
TRBV24-1	-	TRBD1	TRBJ1-2	CATSDSRTGVFGYGYTF	TGTGCCACCAGTGATTCCCGGACAGGGGTCTTCGGTTATGGCTACACCTTC
TRBV10-1	-	-	TRBJ2-1	CASSEEGGSNEQFF	TGCGCCAGCAGTGAGGAGGGGGGGTCCAATGAGCAGTTCTTC
TRBV7-6	-	TRBD1	TRBJ2-1	CASSGGGDRGSYEQFF	TGTGCCAGCAGCGGGGGAGGAGACAGGGGTAGCTATGAGCAGTTCTTC
TRBV19	-	TRBD2	TRBJ2-5	CASSIYGLAGDSYNEQYF	TGTGCCAGTAGTATTTATGGACTAGCGGGCGACTCCTACAATGAGCAGTACTTC
TRBV29-1	-	TRBD2	TRBJ2-1	CSVSGLAVSYNEQFF	TGCAGCGTGAGTGGGCTAGCGGTCTCCTACAATGAGCAGTTCTTC
TRBV7-9	once	TRBD1	TRBJ2-3	CASSQDRVATDTQYF	TGCGCCAGCAGCCAAGACAGGGTGGCCACAGATACGCAGTATTTT
TRBV13	few	TRBD2	TRBJ2-5	CASSLYSLYAGGETQYF	TGCGCCAGCAGCTTGTATTCGTTGTACGCGGGGGGAGAGACCCAGTACTTC
TRBV15	-	-	TRBJ1-1	CATSINRGQQAEAFF	TGTGCCACCAGCATAAACCGGGGCCAACAGGCTGAAGCTTTCTTT
TRBV7-3	many	-	TRBJ1-1	CASSSSGDTEAFF	TGTGCCAGCAGCTCCTCCGGGGACACTGAAGCTTTCTTT
TRBV7-3	-	-	TRBJ1-3	CASSLGRSQDPVGTGNTIYF	TGTGCCAGCAGCTTAGGTCGGAGCCAAGATCCGGTAGGGACTGGAAACACCATATATTTT
TRBV3-1	-	TRBD2	TRBJ2-7	CASSQDELAGGKEQYF	TGTGCCAGCAGCCAAGATGAACTAGCGGGAGGGAAGGAGCAGTACTTC
TRBV7-9	few	-	TRBJ2-1	CASSWSQGNEQFF	TGTGCCAGCAGCTGGTCCCAGGGCAATGAGCAGTTCTTC
TRBV4-1	many	-	TRBJ1-6	CASSQVPRGGSPLHF	TGCGCCAGCAGCCAAGTTCCCAGGGGCGGTTCACCCCTCCACTTT
TRBV3-1	many	-	TRBJ2-5	CASSQGYRETQYF	TGTGCCAGCAGCCAGGGATATAGGGAGACCCAGTACTTC
TRBV4-1	-	TRBD2	TRBJ2-7	CASSQEPSGSDEQYF	TGCGCCAGCAGCCAAGAGCCTAGCGGGAGTGATGAGCAGTACTTC
TRBV6-6	-	-	TRBJ1-2	CASRASGRRADSYTF	TGTGCCAGCAGGGCTAGCGGGAGGCGCGCAGATAGCTACACCTTC
TRBV2	many	-	TRBJ1-2	CASSFASGIYGYTF	TGTGCCAGCAGTTTTGCCTCCGGGATCTATGGCTACACCTTC
TRBV7-9	many	-	TRBJ1-2	CASSWTVRGYTF	TGTGCCAGCAGCTGGACAGTGCGTGGCTACACCTTC
TRBV19	-	-	TRBJ2-7	CASSVVTAPGSYEQYF	TGTGCCAGTAGTGTAGTTACCGCACCCGGGTCCTACGAGCAGTACTTC